These 6 T cell receptor beta chains were all obtained from the same sample, sequenced in a study of blood T cell repertoires in COVID-19. Assay used: immunoSEQ multiplex PCR; TCRdb lists only in-frame clones, some missing. This sample has 180,000 or so clones; approximately 85% occur once, and the top ten carry approximately 10%. Sequenced: peripheral blood. The receptors derive from a human donor with active or convalescent COVID-19. The donor label of this sample is uncertain.

The chain uses TRBV4-1 and TRBJ1-6; the match to TRBD1 covers 8 bases. V shed 3 bases and J 7 bases; nucleotides not matched to a gene: 14. This CDR3 is 18 amino acids long. Germline V CDR1 and CDR2: MGHRA, YSYEKL. DNA of the CDR3: TGCGCCAGCAGCCATAGTCCGGGGACAGGCCGACGAAATTCACCCCTCCACTTT. The encoded protein is CASSHSPGTGRRNSPLHF.

The chain links TRBV1 to TRBJ2-5; TRBD2 is the table's D call, not checked against the DNA. TRBV1 is a pseudogene. The CDR3 has 17 amino acids. The CDR3 DNA is TGCACCAGCAGCCAAGATGGGACTAGCGGGGGACCGGGTACCCAGTACTTC. Amino acid sequence: CTSSQDGTSGGPGTQYF.

This chain connects TRBV7-2 to TRBJ2-7, with TRBD1 identical over 12 bases. The V segment lost 7 bases and the J segment 1 base; nucleotides outside the gene matches: 5. The CDR3 runs to 15 residues. Germline V gene lookup returns CDR1 SGHTA and CDR2 FQGNSA. The CDR3 region has the DNA TGTGCCAGCAATCCGGGACAGGGGGCTTCCTACGAGCAGTACTTC. Residues: CASNPGQGASYEQYF.

The chain links TRBV7-9 to TRBJ1-2, with 8 bases fitting TRBD1. The CDR3 runs to 15 residues. Trimming cost V 5 bases and J 0 bases; bases outside gene matches: 5. In germline, CDR1 is SEHNR, CDR2 FQNEAQ (reference sequence). The CDR3 DNA reads as TGTGCCAGCAGCGGCAGGGGGCTGGCTAACTATGGCTACACCTTC. Its translation is CASSGRGLANYGYTF.

V is TRBV18 and J is TRBJ1-2; D is undetermined. Per germline, CDR1 KGHSH and CDR2 LQKENI. The ends were cut back, 3 bases at V and 8 bases at J, with 7 bases in the middle. The CDR3 runs 11 residues. The chain's CDR3 is CASSPTGGYTF. CDR3 bases: TGTGCCAGCTCACCTACGGGGGGCTACACCTTC.

This chain joins TRBV3-1 (or the pseudogene TRBV3-2) and TRBJ1-3; D unclear. Germline-derived CDR1 and CDR2 are LGHDT and YNNKEL (reference sequence). This CDR3 comprises 17 residues. V was trimmed by 3 bases and J by 0 bases, leaving 15 bases between them. CDR3 protein: CASSQSSAVTSGNTIYF. The CDR3, as DNA: TGTGCCAGCAGCCAGTCGAGCGCGGTCACCTCTGGAAACACCATATATTTT.